These 16 T cell receptor beta chains were sequenced from one sample in a study of blood T cell repertoires in COVID-19. Clones were read by immunoSEQ multiplex PCR, and TCRdb kept only the in-frame ones, dropping some. The sample lists about 190,000 clones, roughly 84% occurring once. Sequences were obtained from peripheral blood. These receptors originate from a human donor in a cohort sampled during active COVID-19.

The genes are TRBV11-2 and TRBJ2-5, with 13 nucleotides matching TRBD2. The CDR3 contains 16 residues. Germline V gene data show CDR1 as SGHAT and CDR2 as FQNNGV. V trimming: 5 bases; J trimming: 5 bases; junction bases outside the gene matches: 8. The CDR3 region has the DNA TGTGCCAGCAGCCATACTAGCGGGGGGGCCTCGGAGACCCAGTACTTC. Its translation: CASSHTSGGASETQYF. Full variable domain (remainder filled in from reference TRBV11-2 and TRBJ2-5): EAGVAQSPRYKIIEKRQSVAFWCNPISGHATLYWYQQILGQGPKLLIQFQNNGVVDDSQLPKDRFSAERLKGVDSTLKIQPAKLEDSAVYLCASSHTSGGASETQYFGPGTRLLVL.

This clone was counted once. The chain combines TRBV18 with TRBJ2-5, with 8 bases identical to TRBD1. CDR1 is KGHSH and CDR2 is LQKENI in the germline V gene. V shed 6 bases, J shed 1 base, and the junction held 4 bases outside the gene matches. This CDR3 is built from 14 residues. The CDR3 sequence is CASSRTGPQETQYF. CDR3 in DNA: TGTGCCAGCTCCAGGACAGGGCCCCAAGAGACCCAGTACTTC.

For the CDR3, the DNA is TGTGCCAGCACCCTAGGGGGTGCGGCTGAAGCTTTCTTT. This gives the protein CASTLGGAAEAFF. The V gene is TRBV6-5, the J gene TRBJ1-1, with D tentatively TRBD1 (6 bases). Per the germline V gene, CDR1 is MNHEY and CDR2 is SVGAGI. The V end was cut by 7 bases, the J end by 6 bases, with 15 bases between. There are 13 residues in the CDR3.

This chain connects TRBV7-9 to TRBJ2-7; D ambiguous. Germline loops: CDR1 SEHNR, CDR2 FQNEAQ (reference sequence). The CDR3 extends over 13 amino acids. Trimming stripped 5 bases from V and 6 bases from J, with 14 bases between. Here the CDR3 reads CASSRARETEQYF. CDR3 in DNA: TGTGCCAGCAGCCGTGCAAGAGAAACCGAGCAGTACTTC.

The chain links TRBV3-1 (or the pseudogene TRBV3-2) to TRBJ1-4; possible D gene TRBD1, 6 bases. V gave up 6 bases and J gave up 5 bases, with 13 bases separating them. From germline, CDR1 is LGHDT and CDR2 YNNKEL (reference sequence). The CDR3 extends over 14 amino acids. CDR3 sequence: CASSYGTRNEKLFF. The CDR3 nucleotides read TGTGCCAGCAGTTACGGGACACGGAATGAAAAACTGTTTTTT.

The chain couples TRBV21-1 to TRBJ2-7; the table's D call of TRBD1 was not tested on the DNA. TRBV21-1 is termed a pseudogene. This CDR3 has 15 amino acids. The CDR3 DNA reads as TGTGCCAGCAGCAACGGAGGAGGGACAGGGGACGAGCAGTACGTC. Amino acid sequence: CASSNGGGTGDEQYV.

The V and J genes are TRBV6-5 and TRBJ1-2; 9 bases match TRBD1. In germline, CDR1 is MNHEY, CDR2 SVGAGI. Trimming cost V 6 bases and J 7 bases; bases outside gene matches: 9. The CDR3 contains 14 residues. The CDR3 sequence: CASSGQGRLGGYTF. Written as DNA, the CDR3 is TGTGCCAGCAGCGGACAGGGGAGGTTAGGTGGCTACACCTTC.

The chain links TRBV27 to TRBJ2-1; 9 nucleotides line up with TRBD2. The CDR3 totals 15 residues. CDR1 and CDR2 from the germline V gene are MNHEY and SMNVEV (reference sequence). V lost 3 bases and J lost 8; bases outside the gene matches: 8. The CDR3 sequence: CASSLVLAGMDEQFF. The CDR3 DNA reads as TGTGCCAGCAGTTTGGTACTAGCGGGTATGGATGAGCAGTTCTTC.

The rearrangement joins TRBV5-4 to TRBJ2-5; possible D gene TRBD2, 6 bases. V was cut by 4 bases and J by 5 bases, with 21 bases left in between. The CDR3 is 16 residues long. Germline loops: CDR1 SGHNT, CDR2 YYREEE (reference sequence). The CDR3 is CASSHNSGASGETQYF. DNA for the CDR3: TGTGCCAGCAGCCACAACTCGGGAGCCTCTGGCGAGACCCAGTACTTC.

The chain uses TRBV6-5 and TRBJ1-5, with D tentatively TRBD1 (6 bases). Germline V lookup: CDR1 MNHEY, CDR2 SVGAGI. The CDR3 is 14 residues long. Trimming removed 5 bases from V and 6 bases from J, with 14 bases in between. The CDR3 DNA follows: TGTGCCAGCAGTCGGACAGTCGCGGGTCAGCCCCAGCATTTT. Translating gives CASSRTVAGQPQHF.

The V and J genes are TRBV19 and TRBJ2-1, with TRBD2 matching over 9 bases. Germline V gene data show CDR1 as LNHDA and CDR2 as SQIVND (reference sequence). The CDR3 sequence is 20 residues long. J was trimmed by 2 bases and V by 0 bases; bases with no gene match: 14. In DNA, the CDR3 is TGTGCCAGTAGTATAGATCGGTATAGGGAGCGGGAGGTCACCTACAATGAGCAGTTCTTC. Residues: CASSIDRYREREVTYNEQFF.

J is TRBJ2-2 and V is TRBV7-9; 9 bases are a match to TRBD1. The CDR3 runs 14 residues. The trim removed 10 bases at V and 5 bases at J, leaving 8 bases unmatched. Looked up from germline, CDR1 is SEHNR and CDR2 is FQNEAQ (reference sequence). CDR3 amino acids: CANSGQGGTGELFF. CDR3 DNA: TGTGCCAACTCGGGACAGGGAGGAACCGGGGAGCTGTTTTTT.

The chain uses TRBV5-1 and TRBJ1-2, with TRBD1 identical over 8 bases. Germline loops: CDR1 SGHRS, CDR2 YFSETQ. V lost 5 bases to trimming and J lost 7 bases; unmatched junction nucleotides: 13. The CDR3 extends over 15 amino acids. This chain's CDR3 is CASSDQGAFIAGYTF. CDR3 coding DNA: TGCGCCAGCAGTGATCAGGGGGCGTTCATTGCTGGCTACACCTTC.

The chain carries TRBV2 and TRBJ2-7; TRBD2 is a possible D gene (7 bases). V was trimmed by 4 bases and J by 10 bases, leaving 20 bases between them. The CDR3 length is 14 residues. Germline V gene lookup returns CDR1 SNHLY and CDR2 FYNNEI. The CDR3 bases are TGTGCCAGCAGTGTTGACGGGGGGCGCGCCGGTCAGTACGTC. Its translation: CASSVDGGRAGQYV.

The chain uses TRBV18 and TRBJ2-7, with TRBD1 identical over 10 bases. The CDR3 runs 13 residues. V dropped 6 bases and J dropped 6; count of bases not matched to a gene: 5. Germline-derived CDR1 and CDR2 are KGHSH and LQKENI. CDR3 in DNA: TGTGCCAGCTCGCCGGGACAGGGGTTCGAGCAGTACTTC. This codes for CASSPGQGFEQYF. The full variable domain, rest sourced from reference TRBV18 and TRBJ2-7, is NAGVMQNPRHLVRRRGQEARLRCSPMKGHSHVYWYRQLPEEGLKFMVYLQKENIIDESGMPKERFSAEFPKEGPSILRIQQVVRGDSAAYFCASSPGQGFEQYFGPGTRLTVT.

This clone showed up just a few times. The chain couples TRBV29-1 to TRBJ2-1, with a tentative D call TRBD2 (5 bases). The V end was cut by 7 bases, the J end by 5 bases, with 18 bases between. Per germline, CDR1 SQVTM and CDR2 ANQGSEA. CDR3 size: 14 residues. CDR3 residues: CSASGADGNNEQFF. The CDR3, as DNA: TGCAGCGCCTCAGGAGCGGACGGAAACAATGAGCAGTTCTTC.